This T cell receptor (beta chain) was obtained from a study of blood T cell repertoires in COVID-19. Libraries were prepared by immunoSEQ multiplex PCR; TCRdb keeps only in-frame clonotypes and omits some of them. Of around 210,000 clones in the sample, 65% to 90% were seen once. J lost 0 bases, V lost 5 bases, and 4 bases had no gene match. CDR3 length equals 15 residues. Germline-derived CDR1 and CDR2 are MNHEY and SVGAGI. This clone has a count of ten or more. The sequencing sample was made of peripheral blood. V and J are TRBV6-5 and TRBJ1-1; 9 positions match TRBD1. This TCR came from a man over 45 with COVID-19, enrolled during active disease. The CDR3 DNA follows: TGTGCCAGCAGTAAACAGGGGGCCCTGAACACTGAAGCTTTCTTT. Translation: CASSKQGALNTEAFF.